Below, 27 T cell receptor beta chains from the same sample are listed, as sequenced in a study of T cell responses to AZD1222 COVID-19 vaccine. The table came from immunoSEQ multiplex PCR; TCRdb's copy has only in-frame clones and leaves some out. The sample consists of about 150,000 clones, about nine tenths of them appearing once. Sequencing was performed on peripheral blood, taken 28 days after the second AZD1222 dose. The receptors originated from an adult who received the AZD1222 COVID-19 vaccine.

The chain recombines TRBV7-6 with TRBJ1-2; D may be TRBD1 (5 bases). The CDR3 has 15 residues. The germline V gene encodes CDR1 SGHVS and CDR2 FNYEAQ. Trimming removed 4 bases at V and 2 bases at J, with 14 bases between. In DNA form, the CDR3 reads TGTGCCAGCAGCTCGTTCAAGGGGCACAACTATGGCTACACCTTC. The encoded protein is CASSSFKGHNYGYTF.

J is TRBJ2-3 and V is TRBV5-1; possibly TRBD1 for D (6 bases). The germline CDR1 and CDR2 sequences are SGHRS and YFSETQ. Trimming cost V 4 bases and J 1 base, with 19 bases left between them. This CDR3 has 17 residues. The CDR3 loop reads CASSKGVRGSGTDTQYF. The CDR3 DNA reads as TGCGCCAGCAGCAAGGGGGTCCGGGGTTCGGGCACAGATACGCAGTATTTT.

This clone appeared a single time. V gene TRBV7-9 combines with J gene TRBJ2-1, with D maybe TRBD2 (6 bases). CDR3 length: 18 residues. V was clipped by 2 bases and J by 0 bases, with 17 bases between them. Germline V lookup: CDR1 SEHNR, CDR2 FQNEAQ (reference sequence). The CDR3 is CASSLSDYRSGSYNEQFF. The CDR3 DNA is TGTGCCAGCAGCTTATCGGACTACCGGAGCGGCTCCTACAATGAGCAGTTCTTC. The full variable domain, with the rest looked up from reference TRBV7-9 and TRBJ2-1, is DTGVSQNPRHKITKRGQNVTFRCDPISEHNRLYWYRQTLGQGPEFLTYFQNEAQLEKSRLLSDRFSAERPKGSFSTLEIQRTEQGDSAMYLCASSLSDYRSGSYNEQFFGPGTRLTVL.

The genes are TRBV5-4 and TRBJ2-1, with D possibly TRBD1 on 6 matching bases. Trimming pared 0 bases from V and 6 bases from J, leaving 19 bases between. Germline values: CDR1 SGHNT, CDR2 YYREEE (reference sequence). This CDR3 comprises 17 residues. The CDR3, as DNA: TGTGCCAGCAGCTTGGCTCTTAGGACAGCTAAGAGCAATGAGCAGTTCTTC. Encoded protein: CASSLALRTAKSNEQFF.

On this clone: Other DNA sequences in the same sample also yield this CDR3. The chain recombines TRBV7-9 with TRBJ2-5; D call uncertain. From germline, CDR1 is SEHNR and CDR2 FQNEAQ (reference sequence). V gave up 3 bases and J gave up 3 bases, with 2 bases separating them. The CDR3 loop spans 11 amino acids. As DNA, the CDR3 is TGTGCCAGCAGCTTGAAAGAGACCCAGTACTTC. This sequence encodes CASSLKETQYF.

This CDR3 is CAMKATSTGELFF. DNA for the CDR3: TGCGCCATGAAAGCTACCTCCACCGGGGAGCTGTTTTTT. The gene calls are TRBV10-2 and TRBJ2-2; D unresolved. Between the trimmed V and J ends, which lost 10 bases and 4 bases, there was a span of 13 bases. Germline CDR1 reads WSHSY; CDR2 reads SAAADI. The CDR3 runs 13 residues.

The chain has TRBV5-1 and TRBJ2-7; TRBD1 aligns across 9 bases. CDR3 size: 16 residues. With 2 bases clipped from V and 5 bases from J, the junction kept 11 bases outside the gene matches. CDR1 is SGHRS and CDR2 is YFSETQ in the germline V gene. CDR3 DNA sequence: TGCGCCAGCAGCTTTAGGTCGTACAGGGGGCTAAACGAGCAGTACTTC. Translating it yields CASSFRSYRGLNEQYF.

A single count supports this clone. The J gene is TRBJ1-2, the V gene TRBV27; D gene uncertain. This CDR3 region has 15 residues. Trimming cost V 4 bases and J 0 bases, with 12 bases left between them. The V gene's germline CDR1 is MNHEY and CDR2 SMNVEV (reference sequence). The CDR3 here is CASSYRQDPNYGYTF. The CDR3 DNA is TGTGCCAGCAGTTATCGCCAGGACCCTAACTATGGCTACACCTTC.

V and J are TRBV9 and TRBJ2-1; TRBD2 matches at 9 bases. Germline-derived CDR1 and CDR2 are SGDLS and YYNGEE. The CDR3 extends over 16 amino acids. The V segment lost 0 bases and the J segment 8 bases; nucleotides outside the gene matches: 9. CDR3 sequence (DNA): TGTGCCAGCAGCGTAGCTACAATAGCGGGAGCGGATGAGCAGTTCTTC. Translated: CASSVATIAGADEQFF.

V gene TRBV29-1 combines with J gene TRBJ2-5; TRBD1 agrees at 7 bases. The CDR3 spans 14 residues. Trimming cost V 7 bases and J 0 bases; bases outside gene matches: 8. Germline V CDR1 and CDR2: SQVTM, ANQGSEA. CDR3 in amino acids: CSGTSTGYQETQYF. The CDR3 nucleotides read TGCAGCGGGACCTCGACAGGGTACCAAGAGACCCAGTACTTC.

This clone is a singleton in its sample. The rearrangement uses TRBV29-1 and TRBJ2-3; 8 bases map to TRBD2. Germline values: CDR1 SQVTM, CDR2 ANQGSEA. Trimming at V came to 4 bases and at J to 0 bases, leaving 6 bases not matched to a gene. The CDR3 loop spans 15 amino acids. This CDR3 is CSVVIAGPSTDTQYF. As DNA, the CDR3 is TGCAGCGTTGTGATAGCGGGACCAAGCACAGATACGCAGTATTTT.

V is TRBV5-1 and J is TRBJ1-6; D unresolved. The germline gives CDR1 SGHRS, CDR2 YFSETQ. The CDR3 covers 15 residues. Trimming pared 0 bases from V and 6 bases from J, leaving 10 bases between. DNA for the CDR3: TGCGCCAGCAGCTTGGTCGGGGAAAGTAATTCACCCCTCCACTTT. As protein: CASSLVGESNSPLHF.

The chain links TRBV6-1 to TRBJ1-5; 7 bases agree with TRBD1. Germline trimming cut 1 base from V and 2 bases from J; bases unmatched to any gene: 17. The CDR3 is 20 residues long. CDR1 and CDR2 (germline): MNHNS, SASEGT. This chain's CDR3 is CASSEEDIRGRVHRNQPQHF. For the CDR3, the DNA is TGTGCCAGCAGTGAAGAGGACATAAGGGGGCGCGTACATCGCAATCAGCCCCAGCATTTT.

The chain carries TRBV5-1 and TRBJ2-4; 7 bases match TRBD2. V dropped 4 bases and J dropped 0; count of bases not matched to a gene: 7. Per the germline V gene, CDR1 is SGHRS and CDR2 is YFSETQ. This CDR3 is 16 amino acids long. CDR3: CASSPTSALAKNIQYF. The CDR3 bases are TGCGCCAGCAGCCCAACTAGCGCCTTAGCCAAAAACATTCAGTACTTC.

This clone was found once. This chain links TRBV14 with TRBJ1-2, with TRBD1 matching 7 bases. The germline V gene encodes CDR1 SGHDN and CDR2 FVKESK. The CDR3 is 14 amino acids. After removal of 4 bases from V and 6 bases from J, the junction contained 8 bases not matched to a gene. Here the CDR3 DNA reads TGTGCCAGCAGCCTGATGAAGGGGGCGCATGGCTACACCTTC. The encoded protein is CASSLMKGAHGYTF.

The chain links TRBV5-1 to TRBJ2-1; D gene uncertain. This CDR3 comprises 16 residues. Germline loops: CDR1 SGHRS, CDR2 YFSETQ. The ends were cut back, 2 bases at V and 5 bases at J, with 17 bases in the middle. The CDR3: CASSFSRTPRDNEQFF. CDR3 nucleotide sequence: TGCGCCAGCAGCTTTTCACGGACCCCCCGTGACAATGAGCAGTTCTTC.

The chain couples TRBV2 to TRBJ2-1, with TRBD2 as a possible D gene (6 bases). V shed 5 bases and J shed 9 bases, with 14 bases lying between them. Germline CDR1 SNHLY, CDR2 FYNNEI. The CDR3 length is 13 residues. DNA of the CDR3: TGTGCCAGCAGTCTTGGACTATTCATTGAGCAGTTCTTC. Encoded protein: CASSLGLFIEQFF. The whole variable domain, filled in from reference TRBV2 and TRBJ2-1, reads EPEVTQTPSHQVTQMGQEVILRCVPISNHLYFYWYRQILGQKVEFLVSFYNNEISEKSEIFDDQFSVERPDGSNFTLKIRSTKLEDSAMYFCASSLGLFIEQFFGPGTRLTVL.

V is TRBV6-1 and J is TRBJ1-2; TRBD1 aligns across 7 bases. Germline V gene data show CDR1 as MNHNS and CDR2 as SASEGT. CDR3 size: 12 residues. With V trimmed by 3 bases and J by 6 bases, 1 base remained unmatched. This CDR3 reads CASSETGNGYTF. The CDR3, as DNA: TGTGCCAGCAGTGAGACAGGGAATGGCTACACCTTC.

V usage is TRBV6-5 and J usage is TRBJ1-2; maybe TRBD1 (6 bases). This CDR3 has 15 amino acids. V was pared by 2 bases and J by 4 bases, with 14 bases between. Germline values: CDR1 MNHEY, CDR2 SVGAGI. This CDR3 is CASSYTVTGGYGYTF. The DNA of the CDR3 is TGTGCCAGCAGTTACACTGTGACAGGAGGCTATGGCTACACCTTC.

The chain couples TRBV27 to TRBJ2-7; TRBD1 matches at 9 bases. The V gene end was trimmed by 6 bases and the J gene end by 3 bases; junction bases not matched to a gene: 9. Germline CDR1 is MNHEY and CDR2 is SMNVEV (reference sequence). This CDR3 is built from 15 residues. The CDR3 is CASSRGQGGNYEQYF. Written as DNA, the CDR3 is TGTGCCAGCAGCCGGGGACAGGGCGGAAACTACGAGCAGTACTTC.

In this sample, this clone turned up once. V usage is TRBV6-6 and J usage is TRBJ2-3, with TRBD2 matching over 12 bases. The CDR3 sequence is 16 residues long. With V trimmed by 5 bases and J by 2 bases, 5 bases remained unmatched. In germline, CDR1 is MNHNY, CDR2 SVGAGI (reference sequence). CDR3 coding DNA: TGTGCCAGCAGTCGACTAGCGGGAGCCAACACAGATACGCAGTATTTT. It codes for CASSRLAGANTDTQYF.

The chain employs TRBV6-1 and TRBJ1-5; 7 positions match TRBD1. V was pared by 4 bases and J by 0 bases, with 12 bases of the junction left unmatched. This CDR3 is built from 18 residues. Germline loops: CDR1 MNHNS, CDR2 SASEGT. The CDR3 loop is CASSARDRKIYSNQPQHF. CDR3 nucleotides: TGTGCCAGCAGTGCCAGGGACAGAAAAATATATAGCAATCAGCCCCAGCATTTT.

This clone was observed once. V gene TRBV4-1 combines with J gene TRBJ2-1; D assignment may be TRBD1 or TRBD2 (5 bases each). Trimming stripped 1 base from V and 8 bases from J, with 12 bases between. The CDR3 totals 14 residues. Germline V gene sequence: CDR1 MGHRA, CDR2 YSYEKL. This CDR3 is CASSQVLLGDEQFF. The DNA of the CDR3 is TGCGCCAGCAGCCAAGTTCTATTGGGGGATGAGCAGTTCTTC.

The chain uses TRBV7-8 and TRBJ2-5; 7 bases match TRBD2. CDR3 length equals 14 residues. CDR1 is SGHVS and CDR2 is FQNEAQ in the germline V gene. Unmatched junction bases numbered 6, after V lost 2 bases and J lost 6 bases. The CDR3 DNA reads TGTGCCAGCAGCTTACGGACTAGTATAAAGACCCAGTACTTC. Translation: CASSLRTSIKTQYF.

V usage is TRBV25-1 and J usage is TRBJ1-2; 9 bases fit TRBD1. The trim removed 3 bases at V and 8 bases at J, leaving 13 bases unmatched. The CDR3 has 16 residues. Germline V gene lookup returns CDR1 MGHDK and CDR2 SYGVNS. As DNA, the CDR3 is TGTGCCAGCAGTGACTCCGGGACAGGGCATGTCTACGGCTACACCTTC. Translating gives CASSDSGTGHVYGYTF.

The chain couples TRBV29-1 to TRBJ2-1; 9 bases agree with TRBD2. Trimming removed 2 bases from V and 2 bases from J; junction bases left unmatched: 7. CDR1 and CDR2 (germline): SQVTM, ANQGSEA. The CDR3 loop spans 16 amino acids. The CDR3 here is CSVEFGLAGTYNEQFF. CDR3 coding DNA: TGCAGCGTTGAATTTGGTCTAGCGGGAACCTACAATGAGCAGTTCTTC.

Only a few counts were recorded for this clone. CDR3: CASSHRQTNTEAFF. DNA for the CDR3: TGTGCCAGCAGCCATCGACAGACTAACACTGAAGCTTTCTTT. This chain uses TRBV3-1 (or the pseudogene TRBV3-2) with TRBJ1-1, with D perhaps matching TRBD1 (5 bases). Germline V gene data show CDR1 as LGHDT and CDR2 as YNNKEL (reference sequence). CDR3 length equals 14 residues. The V end was cut by 3 bases, the J end by 2 bases, with 10 bases between.